The following is a T cell receptor (beta chain) sequence with its context. These data belong to a study of patients and donors after allogeneic stem cell transplantation. The CDR3 covers 15 residues. Germline values: CDR1 SGHRS, CDR2 YFSETQ. V lost 3 bases, J lost 7 bases, and 6 bases stayed unmatched. TCRdb passed the RT-PCR reads through MiXCR, listing each CDR3 protein once. This sample has about 76,000 distinct CDR3 sequences; less than 30% occur once, and the top ten carry 26%. The V gene is TRBV5-1, the J gene TRBJ1-6, with 8 bases aligning to TRBD1. The sequence derives from a human donor who was either an allogeneic HSCT recipient or a stem cell or donor lymphocyte infusion donor (not recorded which). It is not recorded whose cells these are; they may come from a transplant donor. The sequencing sample was made of blood, either unsorted or a sorted T cell fraction (not recorded which). The CDR3, as DNA: TGCGCCAGCAGCTCCACAGGGGACAGGAATTCACCCCTCCACTTT. It is translated as CASSSTGDRNSPLHF.